Listed below are T cell receptor beta chains from one sample, sequenced in a study of control samples from healthy donors and cancer patients. Clones were sequenced by immunoSEQ multiplex PCR, and TCRdb holds only the in-frame ones, with some missing. The data contain 99,000 or so clones, around 82% of them seen just once; the ten biggest clones take up 2% to 2.5%. Sequencing used blood. Receptor source: a man between 60 and 70 years old in good health. Each CDR3 is given with its conserved first and last residue. The D gene is left open where the match is weak. Not all rows give a size; the values are once, few, many and, for expanded clones, a class.

size	V	D	J	CDR3	DNA
NA	TRBV30	NA	TRBJ1-1	CAWSVPPGDTEAFF	TGTGCCTGGAGTGTACCCCCGGGGGACACTGAAGCTTTCTTT
NA	TRBV7-2	TRBD1	TRBJ2-2	CASSFISGGHTGELFF	TGTGCCAGCAGCTTTATATCAGGGGGCCACACCGGGGAGCTGTTTTTT
NA	TRBV4-1	NA	TRBJ2-2	CASSQGVAGELFF	TGCGCCAGCAGCCAAGGCGTGGCCGGGGAGCTGTTTTTT
NA	TRBV4-1	NA	TRBJ1-5	CASSQETPVNQPQHF	TGCGCCAGCAGCCAAGAGACGCCAGTTAATCAGCCCCAGCATTTT
NA	TRBV19	NA	TRBJ1-6	CASSISNPMGNSPLHF	TGTGCCAGTAGTATTTCGAACCCCATGGGAAATTCACCCCTCCACTTT
NA	TRBV28	TRBD1	TRBJ1-2	CASSLSTGGNYGYTF	TGTGCCAGCAGTTTATCGACAGGGGGTAACTATGGCTACACCTTC
NA	TRBV24-1	TRBD1	TRBJ2-4	CATQGASKNIQYF	TGTGCCACACAGGGGGCCAGCAAAAACATTCAGTACTTC
once	TRBV4-1	TRBD2	TRBJ2-1	CASSQDAGTSGLDEQFF	TGCGCCAGCAGCCAAGACGCCGGGACTAGCGGTCTGGATGAGCAGTTCTTC
NA	TRBV12-3/TRBV12-4	NA	TRBJ1-1	CASSPRGDTEAFF	TGTGCCAGCAGTCCAAGGGGGGACACTGAAGCTTTCTTT
NA	TRBV6-6	NA	TRBJ1-1	CASSLAGTPAFF	TGTGCCAGCAGTCTCGCGGGGACACCGGCTTTCTTT
NA	TRBV28	TRBD1	TRBJ2-3	CASSSTGTGTDTQYF	TGTGCCAGCAGTTCCACCGGGACAGGGACAGATACGCAGTATTTT
few	TRBV2	NA	TRBJ1-1	CASSYGQFLYLNTEAFF	TGTGCCAGCAGCTACGGACAGTTTTTATATTTGAACACTGAAGCTTTCTTT
NA	TRBV5-1	NA	TRBJ1-2	CASSLYDLRYGYTF	TGCGCCAGCAGCTTGTACGACCTTCGCTATGGCTACACCTTC
NA	TRBV3-1/TRBV3-2	TRBD1	TRBJ1-1	CASSQEVGVRGSTEAFF	TGTGCCAGCAGCCAAGAGGTGGGGGTCAGGGGGAGCACTGAAGCTTTCTTT
NA	TRBV19	NA	TRBJ2-2	CASSITPNTGELFF	TGTGCCAGTAGTATTACCCCGAACACCGGGGAGCTGTTTTTT
once	TRBV11-2	NA	TRBJ2-2	CASSSTNTGELFF	TGTGCCAGCAGCTCGACGAACACCGGGGAGCTGTTTTTT
NA	TRBV19	NA	TRBJ2-1	CASSLTSRREQFF	TGTGCCAGTAGTTTGACGTCTAGACGTGAGCAGTTCTTC
NA	TRBV7-9	NA	TRBJ2-5	CASSSEGETQYF	TGTGCCAGCAGCTCGGAGGGGGAGACCCAGTACTTC
NA	TRBV5-4	NA	TRBJ2-3	CASSFGGAMGTDTQYF	TGTGCCAGCAGCTTCGGAGGGGCGATGGGCACAGATACGCAGTATTTT
NA	TRBV29-1	NA	TRBJ1-1	CSVVESNTEAFF	TGCAGCGTCGTTGAATCCAACACTGAAGCTTTCTTT
NA	TRBV29-1	TRBD2	TRBJ2-7	CSVVSGLEGYEQYF	TGCAGCGTTGTTAGCGGACTAGAGGGCTACGAGCAGTACTTC
NA	TRBV4-2	TRBD2	TRBJ2-3	CASSQIFKGLAGSDTQYF	TGTGCCAGCAGCCAAATTTTTAAGGGATTAGCGGGGTCAGATACGCAGTATTTT
NA	TRBV10-3	NA	TRBJ1-2	CAISDVKSDHGYTF	TGTGCCATCAGTGATGTCAAGTCGGATCATGGCTACACCTTC
NA	TRBV28	NA	TRBJ2-7	CASSSFGTVSSYEQYF	TGTGCCAGCAGTTCGTTTGGGACCGTGAGCTCCTACGAGCAGTACTTC
NA	TRBV30	NA	TRBJ1-1	CAWTANTGTEAFF	TGTGCCTGGACCGCCAATACGGGGACTGAAGCTTTCTTT
NA	TRBV9	NA	TRBJ2-2	CASSVVAALNTGELFF	TGTGCCAGCAGCGTAGTGGCAGCATTGAACACCGGGGAGCTGTTTTTT
NA	TRBV6-5	TRBD2	TRBJ2-7	CASSYFSEGGSYEQYF	TGTGCCAGCAGTTACTTTTCGGAGGGAGGGTCCTACGAGCAGTACTTC
NA	TRBV19	TRBD1	TRBJ2-7	CASSIFFLRRQGSTYEQYF	TGTGCCAGTAGTATCTTTTTTCTTAGGCGACAGGGGTCTACCTACGAGCAGTACTTC
NA	TRBV12-3/TRBV12-4	NA	TRBJ2-3	CASIAGFTDTQYF	TGTGCCAGCATCGCGGGGTTCACAGATACGCAGTATTTT
NA	TRBV3-1/TRBV3-2	NA	TRBJ1-1	CASSQDNTGTAFF	TGTGCCAGCAGCCAAGATAACACAGGGACAGCTTTCTTT
NA	TRBV2	NA	TRBJ1-5	CASSGVGGNQPQHF	TGTGCCAGCAGTGGGGTAGGGGGAAATCAGCCCCAGCATTTT
NA	TRBV10-3	NA	TRBJ1-5	CAISESRIWTDNQPQHF	TGTGCCATCAGTGAGTCGAGGATCTGGACGGACAATCAGCCCCAGCATTTT
once	TRBV28	NA	TRBJ2-1	CASSLVKGYNEQFF	TGTGCCAGCAGTTTAGTGAAAGGCTACAATGAGCAGTTCTTC